A selection of T cell receptor beta chains follows, all from one sample in a study of cytomegalovirus exposure and HLA in healthy donors. Profiling relied on immunoSEQ multiplex PCR, and the TCRdb table lists in-frame clones only, not all of them. This sample carries about 200,000 clones, roughly 77% of them seen once, and the ten largest clones take about 0.36%. The specimen sequenced was PBMCs. The receptors derive from a male donor in good health and CMV-seropositive. CDR3s include the opening cysteine and the closing phenylalanine or tryptophan. The order of the fields is J gene, D gene, clone size, CDR3 length, V gene, CDR3 DNA, CDR3 protein. D genes are given only for firm matches. The size field is filled for only some rows; it gives once, few, many or a size class.

J gene: TRBJ1-2; D gene: -; clone size: -; CDR3 length: 13; V gene: TRBV10-3; CDR3 DNA: TGTGCCATCAGTTCGGGCCAACAGGGAGGCTACACCTTC; CDR3 protein: CAISSGQQGGYTF
J gene: TRBJ2-1; D gene: TRBD2; clone size: -; CDR3 length: 16; V gene: TRBV2; CDR3 DNA: TGTGCCAGCAGTGCCGGCATGCGGGGGGACTACAATGAGCAGTTCTTC; CDR3 protein: CASSAGMRGDYNEQFF
J gene: TRBJ1-1; D gene: -; clone size: once; CDR3 length: 15; V gene: TRBV15; CDR3 DNA: TGTGCCACCAGCAGAGCTTCGTATATGAACACTGAAGCTTTCTTT; CDR3 protein: CATSRASYMNTEAFF
J gene: TRBJ2-7; D gene: -; clone size: -; CDR3 length: 14; V gene: TRBV4-3; CDR3 DNA: TGCGCCAGCAGCACCCCCGGGACAACCTACGAGCAGTACTTC; CDR3 protein: CASSTPGTTYEQYF
J gene: TRBJ1-1; D gene: -; clone size: -; CDR3 length: 13; V gene: TRBV19; CDR3 DNA: TGTGCCAGTAGTATGGGGGGACCCACTGAAGCTTTCTTT; CDR3 protein: CASSMGGPTEAFF
J gene: TRBJ1-2; D gene: TRBD1; clone size: -; CDR3 length: 16; V gene: TRBV7-9; CDR3 DNA: TGTGCCAGCAGCGTCCCCGGGACAGGGGGCATCTATGGCTACACCTTC; CDR3 protein: CASSVPGTGGIYGYTF
J gene: TRBJ1-2; D gene: -; clone size: few; CDR3 length: 13; V gene: TRBV5-1; CDR3 DNA: TGCGCCAGCAGCCCCGGACAGAACTATGGCTACACCTTC; CDR3 protein: CASSPGQNYGYTF
J gene: TRBJ2-5; D gene: -; clone size: few; CDR3 length: 15; V gene: TRBV2; CDR3 DNA: TGTGCCAGCAGTGAAGCCCGGGCCAGGGTGGAGACCCAGTACTTC; CDR3 protein: CASSEARARVETQYF
J gene: TRBJ2-1; D gene: TRBD2; clone size: -; CDR3 length: 13; V gene: TRBV18; CDR3 DNA: TGTGCCAGCTGTTCGACTAGCGGGAATGAGCAGTTCTTC; CDR3 protein: CASCSTSGNEQFF
J gene: TRBJ1-4; D gene: TRBD1; clone size: -; CDR3 length: 19; V gene: TRBV7-6; CDR3 DNA: TGTGCCAGCAGCTTAGTAAGGGTCGTGGGGGGACAGGGATCCGAAAAACTGTTTTTT; CDR3 protein: CASSLVRVVGGQGSEKLFF
J gene: TRBJ1-4; D gene: -; clone size: -; CDR3 length: 16; V gene: TRBV11-2; CDR3 DNA: TGTGCCAGCAGCTTATCCAGCTCGGGAACTAATGAAAAACTGTTTTTT; CDR3 protein: CASSLSSSGTNEKLFF
J gene: TRBJ2-1; D gene: TRBD1; clone size: -; CDR3 length: 16; V gene: TRBV9; CDR3 DNA: TGTGCCAGCAGCGGCTATACAGGGGCCCTCGGTGTCGAGCAGTTCTTC; CDR3 protein: CASSGYTGALGVEQFF
J gene: TRBJ2-3; D gene: TRBD1; clone size: -; CDR3 length: 16; V gene: TRBV7-9; CDR3 DNA: TGTGCCAGCAGCTTTTCGGGACAGGGGGGCGCGGATACGCAGTATTTT; CDR3 protein: CASSFSGQGGADTQYF
J gene: TRBJ2-3; D gene: -; clone size: -; CDR3 length: 13; V gene: TRBV19; CDR3 DNA: TGTGCCAGTAGTATTGGAGGGGCAGATACGCAGTATTTT; CDR3 protein: CASSIGGADTQYF
J gene: TRBJ2-2; D gene: -; clone size: -; CDR3 length: 15; V gene: TRBV2; CDR3 DNA: TGTGCCAGCAGTGAACTCGGGGGGCGGGGAGGGGAGCTGTTTTTT; CDR3 protein: CASSELGGRGGELFF
J gene: TRBJ2-7; D gene: TRBD2; clone size: -; CDR3 length: 15; V gene: TRBV9; CDR3 DNA: TGTGCCAGCAGCGTAGGCGGGGGAAACTCCTACGAGCAGTACTTC; CDR3 protein: CASSVGGGNSYEQYF
J gene: TRBJ2-7; D gene: -; clone size: -; CDR3 length: 12; V gene: TRBV5-6; CDR3 DNA: TGTGCCAGCAGCGAGCAGGGTTTCGGGCAGTACTTC; CDR3 protein: CASSEQGFGQYF
J gene: TRBJ2-1; D gene: TRBD2; clone size: -; CDR3 length: 13; V gene: TRBV29-1; CDR3 DNA: TGCAGCGCTACTAGCGGGAGTAACTATGAGCAGTTCTTC; CDR3 protein: CSATSGSNYEQFF
J gene: TRBJ2-3; D gene: TRBD2; clone size: -; CDR3 length: 15; V gene: TRBV7-2; CDR3 DNA: TGTGCCAGCAGCTGGGGACTACAGAGCACAGATACGCAGTATTTT; CDR3 protein: CASSWGLQSTDTQYF
J gene: TRBJ2-3; D gene: TRBD2; clone size: -; CDR3 length: 17; V gene: TRBV4-1; CDR3 DNA: TGCGCCAGCAGCCCGCCCCACGTAGCGGGGAGCACAGATACGCAGTATTTT; CDR3 protein: CASSPPHVAGSTDTQYF
J gene: TRBJ1-1; D gene: -; clone size: -; CDR3 length: 12; V gene: TRBV6-5; CDR3 DNA: TGTGCCAGCATGGGGAGGGACGACAGGGCTTTCTTT; CDR3 protein: CASMGRDDRAFF
J gene: TRBJ1-1; D gene: -; clone size: few; CDR3 length: 14; V gene: TRBV11-2; CDR3 DNA: TGTGCCAGCAGCTCTCCTCTGGGAGACACTGAAGCTTTCTTT; CDR3 protein: CASSSPLGDTEAFF
J gene: TRBJ1-1; D gene: TRBD1; clone size: few; CDR3 length: 15; V gene: TRBV7-9; CDR3 DNA: TGTTCCAGCAGCTTAGGACAGGTAGGGAACACTGAAGCTTTCTTT; CDR3 protein: CSSSLGQVGNTEAFF
J gene: TRBJ2-7; D gene: TRBD2; clone size: -; CDR3 length: 15; V gene: TRBV5-4; CDR3 DNA: TGTGCCAGCAGCTATAGCGGGAGGGCCTGGGGAGAGCAGTACTTC; CDR3 protein: CASSYSGRAWGEQYF
J gene: TRBJ1-2; D gene: -; clone size: -; CDR3 length: 13; V gene: TRBV18; CDR3 DNA: TGTGCCAGCTCACCCGACGGGAACTATGGCTACACCTTC; CDR3 protein: CASSPDGNYGYTF
J gene: TRBJ2-7; D gene: TRBD1; clone size: -; CDR3 length: 14; V gene: TRBV9; CDR3 DNA: TGTGCCAGCAGTTTCGGACAGGGCTTCTACGAGCAGTACTTC; CDR3 protein: CASSFGQGFYEQYF
J gene: TRBJ1-4; D gene: TRBD1; clone size: once; CDR3 length: 17; V gene: TRBV14; CDR3 DNA: TGTGCCAGCAGCCCGCAAAACAGGGGACCAACTAATGAAAAACTGTTTTTT; CDR3 protein: CASSPQNRGPTNEKLFF
J gene: TRBJ1-6; D gene: -; clone size: -; CDR3 length: 15; V gene: TRBV5-1; CDR3 DNA: TGCGCCAGCGCCCCAGGCCCAGGGGATAATTCACCCCTCCACTTT; CDR3 protein: CASAPGPGDNSPLHF
J gene: TRBJ1-4; D gene: TRBD1; clone size: -; CDR3 length: 15; V gene: TRBV7-9; CDR3 DNA: TGTGCCAGCAGCTTAGACCCAGGGGGAAGTGAAAAACTGTTTTTT; CDR3 protein: CASSLDPGGSEKLFF
J gene: TRBJ2-6; D gene: -; clone size: -; CDR3 length: 16; V gene: TRBV18; CDR3 DNA: TGTGCCAGCTCACCACAACAGGGTATAGGGGCCAACGTCCTGACTTTC; CDR3 protein: CASSPQQGIGANVLTF
J gene: TRBJ1-2; D gene: -; clone size: -; CDR3 length: 13; V gene: TRBV27; CDR3 DNA: TGTGCCAGCAGCCCGACAGCGATCTATGGCTACACCTTC; CDR3 protein: CASSPTAIYGYTF
J gene: TRBJ1-5; D gene: -; clone size: -; CDR3 length: 14; V gene: TRBV2; CDR3 DNA: TGTGCCAGCAGTGCCGACAGCAGCAATCAGCCCCAGCATTTT; CDR3 protein: CASSADSSNQPQHF
J gene: TRBJ2-1; D gene: TRBD2; clone size: -; CDR3 length: 12; V gene: TRBV19; CDR3 DNA: TGTGCATGCGGGAGGGGGTTTAATGAGCAGTTCTTC; CDR3 protein: CACGRGFNEQFF
J gene: TRBJ1-1; D gene: TRBD1; clone size: once; CDR3 length: 14; V gene: TRBV18; CDR3 DNA: TGTGCCAGCTCACCCCAGGGGGGGAACACTGAAGCTTTCTTT; CDR3 protein: CASSPQGGNTEAFF
J gene: TRBJ2-7; D gene: -; clone size: once; CDR3 length: 16; V gene: TRBV21-1; CDR3 DNA: TGTGCCAGCAGCAAAACGCCGGGACTGGACTCCTACGAGCAGTACTTC; CDR3 protein: CASSKTPGLDSYEQYF
J gene: TRBJ1-3; D gene: -; clone size: -; CDR3 length: 12; V gene: TRBV6-1; CDR3 DNA: TGTGCCGGTGGGGCTCCTGGAAACACCATATATTTT; CDR3 protein: CAGGAPGNTIYF
J gene: TRBJ1-4; D gene: -; clone size: -; CDR3 length: 15; V gene: TRBV15; CDR3 DNA: TGTGCCACCAGCAGAGACAGGGGACCGAATGAAAAACTGTTTTTT; CDR3 protein: CATSRDRGPNEKLFF
J gene: TRBJ1-5; D gene: -; clone size: -; CDR3 length: 15; V gene: TRBV10-3; CDR3 DNA: TGTGCCATCAGTGAGTCGGGGGGGAGCAATCAGCCCCAGCATTTT; CDR3 protein: CAISESGGSNQPQHF
J gene: TRBJ1-1; D gene: TRBD1; clone size: -; CDR3 length: 14; V gene: TRBV27; CDR3 DNA: TGTGCCAGCAGTTTTCAGGGGGTAAACACTGAAGCTTTCTTT; CDR3 protein: CASSFQGVNTEAFF
J gene: TRBJ2-2; D gene: -; clone size: -; CDR3 length: 12; V gene: TRBV6-6; CDR3 DNA: TGTGCCAGCAACTACATCACCGGGGAGCTGTTTTTT; CDR3 protein: CASNYITGELFF
J gene: TRBJ2-3; D gene: -; clone size: -; CDR3 length: 13; V gene: TRBV6-6; CDR3 DNA: TGTGCCAGCAGTGCCAGGCGCACAGATACGCAGTATTTT; CDR3 protein: CASSARRTDTQYF